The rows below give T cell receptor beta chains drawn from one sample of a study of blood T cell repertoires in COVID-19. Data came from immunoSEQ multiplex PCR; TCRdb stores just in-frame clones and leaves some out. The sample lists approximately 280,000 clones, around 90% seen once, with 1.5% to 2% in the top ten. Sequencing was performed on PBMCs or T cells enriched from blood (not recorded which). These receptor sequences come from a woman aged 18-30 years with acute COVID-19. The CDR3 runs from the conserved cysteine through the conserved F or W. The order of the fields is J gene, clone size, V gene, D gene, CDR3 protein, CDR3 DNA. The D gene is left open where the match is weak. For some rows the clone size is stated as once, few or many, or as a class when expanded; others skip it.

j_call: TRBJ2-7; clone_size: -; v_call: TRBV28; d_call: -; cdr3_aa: CASSRARVGEQYF; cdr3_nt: TGTGCCAGCAGCCGAGCCAGGGTAGGGGAGCAGTACTTC
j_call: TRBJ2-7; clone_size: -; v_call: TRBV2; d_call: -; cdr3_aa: CASSEAGGGDEQYF; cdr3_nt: TGTGCCAGCAGTGAAGCGGGCGGGGGCGACGAGCAGTACTTC
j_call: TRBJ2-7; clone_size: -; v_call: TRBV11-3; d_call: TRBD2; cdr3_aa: CKPSGSRYEQYF; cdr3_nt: TGTAAGCCTAGCGGGAGTAGGTACGAGCAGTACTTC
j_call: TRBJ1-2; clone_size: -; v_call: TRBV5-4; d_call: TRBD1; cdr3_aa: CASSLQGAYGYTF; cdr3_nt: TGTGCCAGCAGCTTGCAGGGGGCCTATGGCTACACCTTC
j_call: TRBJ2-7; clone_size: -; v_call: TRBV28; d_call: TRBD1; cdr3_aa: CASSLTGGNDEQYF; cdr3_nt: TGTGCCAGCAGTTTGACAGGGGGAAACGACGAGCAGTACTTC
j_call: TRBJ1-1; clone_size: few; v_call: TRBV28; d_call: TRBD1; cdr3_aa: CASSLFRGITLNTEAFF; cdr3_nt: TGTGCCAGCAGTTTATTCAGGGGGATAACTTTGAACACTGAAGCTTTCTTT
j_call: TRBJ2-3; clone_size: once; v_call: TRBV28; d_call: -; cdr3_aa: CASRNWELASSDTQYF; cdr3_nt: TGTGCCAGCAGAAATTGGGAGCTAGCATCATCAGATACGCAGTATTTT
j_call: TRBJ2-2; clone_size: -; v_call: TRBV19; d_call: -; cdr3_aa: CASSRAGIIKNTGELFF; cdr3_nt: TGTGCCAGTAGTAGAGCAGGGATCATTAAGAACACCGGGGAGCTGTTTTTT
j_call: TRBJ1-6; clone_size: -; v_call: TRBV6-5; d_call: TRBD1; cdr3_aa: CASRGTGRSFHF; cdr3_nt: TGTGCCAGCAGAGGGACAGGGAGGAGCTTCCACTTT
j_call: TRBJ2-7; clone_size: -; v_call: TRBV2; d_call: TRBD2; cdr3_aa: CASKGGRTYEQYF; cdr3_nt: TGTGCCAGCAAAGGCGGGAGGACCTACGAGCAGTACTTC
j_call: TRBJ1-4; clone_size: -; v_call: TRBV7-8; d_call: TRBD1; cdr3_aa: CASSPPRGPATNEKLFF; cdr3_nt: TGTGCCAGCAGTCCCCCCAGGGGGCCAGCAACTAATGAAAAACTGTTTTTT